This entry lists 21 T cell receptor beta chains sequenced from one sample in a study of blood T cells in healthy people across ages (dated by TCRdb to between 2014 and 2017). Library prep was done by 5' RACE. The sample was run on an Illumina HiSeq 2500. A second PCR of about 6 to 12 cycles was run with a J-beta primer mix and a sample-barcoded 5' primer. TCRdb reran the public reads through fastp at Q25 and MiXCR, keeping productive beta chains. When rows share a CDR3 protein, they turn into one entry using the most common DNA and genes. Present in this sample are about 680,000 distinct CDR3 sequences, around half of which were seen just once. The ten most abundant clones make up around a third of the sample. The sample consisted of blood. These receptors all come from a woman aged 60-75 years in good health.

CDR3 DNA: TGCGCCAGCAGCCAAAGGACTAGCGGGAGCTCCTACAATGAGCAGTTCTTC. It is translated as CASSQRTSGSSYNEQFF. The V and J genes are TRBV4-3 and TRBJ2-1; 13 bases line up with TRBD2. The CDR3 length is 17 residues. Germline-derived CDR1 and CDR2 are LGHNA and YSLEER. The junction had 1 base not matched to a gene; V was cut back by 2 bases and J by 0 bases.

The gene calls are TRBV29-1 and TRBJ1-2; tentatively, D is TRBD1 (5 bases). Trimming cost V 3 bases and J 3 bases, with 11 bases left between them. CDR3 size: 13 residues. Germline-derived CDR1 and CDR2 are SQVTM and ANQGSEA. As DNA, the CDR3 is TGCAGCGTTGACCCCGGACACGACTATGGCTACACCTTC. Its protein product is CSVDPGHDYGYTF.

The genes are TRBV7-2 and TRBJ2-1; D gene uncertain. The CDR3 runs 12 residues. Trimming cost V 4 bases and J 10 bases, with 11 bases left between them. Germline-derived CDR1 and CDR2 are SGHTA and FQGNSA. The CDR3 is CASSSNTREQFF. The CDR3 coding sequence is TGTGCCAGCAGCTCAAATACTCGGGAGCAGTTCTTC.

This chain connects TRBV29-1 to TRBJ2-4; a weak D match, TRBD1 (6 bases). Trimming shortened V by 3 bases and J by 7 bases, and 13 bases separated the two germline ends. The CDR3 totals 13 residues. The germline CDR1 and CDR2 sequences are SQVTM and ANQGSEA. CDR3: CSVEFTGRNIQYF. The CDR3 DNA reads TGCAGCGTTGAGTTTACAGGGCGGAACATTCAGTACTTC.

This clonotype was counted between two and nine times. This chain uses TRBV7-2 with TRBJ2-7; 8 nucleotides line up with TRBD1. The CDR3 runs 15 residues. The junction had 8 bases not matched to a gene; V was cut back by 3 bases and J by 4 bases. CDR1 SGHTA and CDR2 FQGNSA come from the germline V gene. CDR3 sequence: CASSFFRDRQYEQYF. CDR3 DNA sequence: TGTGCCAGCAGCTTCTTCCGGGACAGGCAGTACGAGCAGTACTTC.

The V call is TRBV6-2 or TRBV6-3, the J call TRBJ2-1; D perhaps matches TRBD2 (6 bases). Germline lookup yields CDR1 MNHEY and CDR2 SVGEGT. V was cut by 0 bases and J by 2 bases, with 23 bases left in between. The CDR3 is 20 residues long. The CDR3 DNA reads TGTGCCAGCAGTTACTCGAAGGCCAGGGCGGGGAAGAGCCCCTACAATGAGCAGTTCTTC. Amino acid sequence: CASSYSKARAGKSPYNEQFF.

The chain is built from TRBV20-1 and TRBJ2-2; D not certain. The CDR3 is 12 residues long. Trimming removed 4 bases at V and 3 bases at J, with 6 bases between. Looked up from germline, CDR1 is DFQATT and CDR2 is SNEGSKA (reference sequence). The CDR3: CSATYHTGELFF. The CDR3 DNA follows: TGCAGTGCTACATACCACACCGGGGAGCTGTTTTTT.

This chain joins TRBV7-2 and TRBJ2-7; 7 bases line up with TRBD2. Per the germline V gene, CDR1 is SGHTA and CDR2 is FQGNSA. V shed 1 base and J 7 bases; nucleotides not matched to a gene: 10. The CDR3 length is 15 residues. CDR3 in amino acids: CASSLVGGRNGEQYF. The DNA for the CDR3 is TGTGCCAGCAGCTTAGTGGGGGGGAGGAACGGTGAGCAGTACTTC.

The chain has TRBV20-1 and TRBJ2-7; no reliable D call. Germline V gene lookup returns CDR1 DFQATT and CDR2 SNEGSKA (reference sequence). V was pared by 3 bases and J by 6 bases, with 9 bases between. CDR3 size: 11 residues. CDR3 in amino acids: CSASVGSEQYF. The CDR3 DNA sequence: TGCAGTGCTAGTGTCGGATCCGAGCAGTACTTC.

J is TRBJ2-3 and V is TRBV4-3; TRBD2 aligns across 13 bases. The CDR3 totals 20 residues. Germline CDR1 is LGHNA and CDR2 is YSLEER. V trimming: 0 bases; J trimming: 2 bases; junction bases outside the gene matches: 11. The CDR3 nucleotides read TGCGCCAGCAGCCAAGATTGGGGCTCGGGACTAGCGGGATACACAGATACGCAGTATTTT. Translating it yields CASSQDWGSGLAGYTDTQYF.

The chain carries TRBV4-2 and TRBJ2-5, with D possibly being TRBD2 (6 bases). Germline CDR1 LGHNA, CDR2 YNFKEQ. With 0 bases removed from V and 4 bases from J, the gap between germline ends came to 9 bases. The CDR3 loop spans 14 amino acids. CDR3 sequence reads: CASSQEGGLETQYF. The CDR3 nucleotides read TGTGCCAGCAGCCAAGAGGGGGGTTTAGAGACCCAGTACTTC.

The genes are TRBV20-1 and TRBJ2-7, with a tentative D call TRBD1 (6 bases). From germline, CDR1 is DFQATT and CDR2 SNEGSKA (reference sequence). Trimming removed 6 bases from V and 3 bases from J, with 18 bases in between. The CDR3 is 14 amino acids. The CDR3 spells CSAFHQGKDYEQYF. The CDR3 DNA follows: TGCAGTGCCTTCCACCAGGGGAAGGACTACGAGCAGTACTTC.

This clonotype showed up just a few times. This chain joins TRBV6-2 or TRBV6-3 and TRBJ2-6; tentative D call: TRBD2 (5 bases). V was cut by 7 bases and J by 1 base, with 17 bases left in between. From germline, CDR1 is MNHEY and CDR2 SVGEGT. The CDR3 spans 17 residues. In DNA, the CDR3 is TGTGCCAGCATCAGCGGAGGAACTCCATCTGGGGCCAACGTCCTGACTTTC. Encoded protein: CASISGGTPSGANVLTF.

The chain joins TRBV5-4 to TRBJ2-1; D perhaps matches TRBD1 (5 bases). The germline gives CDR1 SGHNT, CDR2 YYREEE (reference sequence). The CDR3 is 14 residues long. The V gene lost 1 base and the J gene lost 7 bases, with 12 bases spanning the gap. DNA for the CDR3: TGTGCCAGCAGCTTGAAGGGGTACAAGAATGAGCAGTTCTTC. It is translated as CASSLKGYKNEQFF.

This clonotype showed up many times. V and J are TRBV20-1 and TRBJ2-1; 11 bases are a match to TRBD2. This CDR3 spans 12 amino acids. With V trimmed by 4 bases and J by 8 bases, 1 base remained unmatched. Germline CDR1 reads DFQATT; CDR2 reads SNEGSKA (reference sequence). The CDR3 nucleotides read TGCAGTGCTACGACTAGCGGGGATGAGCAGTTCTTC. Translation gives CSATTSGDEQFF.

Only a few counts were recorded for this clonotype. The chain recombines TRBV27 with TRBJ2-7; TRBD2 matches 11 bases. V shed 5 bases, J shed 0 bases, and the junction held 12 bases outside the gene matches. Per the germline V gene, CDR1 is MNHEY and CDR2 is SMNVEV (reference sequence). The CDR3 runs 18 residues. This CDR3 is CASSRLAGGVTSSYEQYF. The CDR3 nucleotides are TGTGCCAGCAGTAGGTTAGCGGGAGGGGTTACGAGCTCCTACGAGCAGTACTTC.

This clonotype came up a few times. This chain joins TRBV6-2 or TRBV6-3 and TRBJ2-4; no firm D call. This CDR3 contains 12 residues. The germline gives CDR1 MNHEY, CDR2 SVGEGT. Between the trimmed V and J ends, which lost 7 bases and 5 bases, there was a span of 9 bases. DNA of the CDR3: TGTGCCAGCACCTCCGCACAAAACATTCAGTACTTC. Translation: CASTSAQNIQYF.

This CDR3 reads CASSFGWSSGANVLTF. CDR3 DNA: TGTGCCAGCAGTTTCGGGTGGAGCTCTGGGGCCAACGTCCTGACTTTC. The chain joins TRBV28 to TRBJ2-6, with unresolved D. This CDR3 spans 16 amino acids. Germline V gives CDR1 MDHEN, CDR2 SYDVKM. V lost 3 bases to trimming and J lost 0 bases, with 9 bases between them.

At least ten counts were recorded for this clonotype. This chain connects TRBV7-2 to TRBJ2-7; 7 positions match TRBD2. In germline, CDR1 is SGHTA, CDR2 FQGNSA. The CDR3 spans 12 residues. Trimming cost V 1 base and J 6 bases; bases outside gene matches: 0. The CDR3 here is CASSLGGGEQYF. The CDR3, as DNA: TGTGCCAGCAGCTTAGGGGGGGGCGAGCAGTACTTC.

The chain carries TRBV6-6 and TRBJ2-7; D may match TRBD1 or TRBD2 (5 bases each). The CDR3 contains 11 residues. The V gene lost 1 base and the J gene lost 10 bases, with 8 bases spanning the gap. Germline lookup yields CDR1 MNHNY and CDR2 SVGAGI (reference sequence). CDR3: CASSYWGPQYF. Written as DNA, the CDR3 is TGTGCCAGCAGTTACTGGGGACCCCAGTACTTC.

V gene TRBV20-1 combines with J gene TRBJ1-2, with TRBD1 matching 9 bases. Per germline, CDR1 DFQATT and CDR2 SNEGSKA (reference sequence). Trimming removed 3 bases from V and 1 base from J; junction bases left unmatched: 6. The CDR3 spans 15 residues. The chain's CDR3 is CSARTDRGDNYGYTF. CDR3 coding DNA: TGCAGTGCTAGGACGGACAGGGGAGATAACTATGGCTACACCTTC.